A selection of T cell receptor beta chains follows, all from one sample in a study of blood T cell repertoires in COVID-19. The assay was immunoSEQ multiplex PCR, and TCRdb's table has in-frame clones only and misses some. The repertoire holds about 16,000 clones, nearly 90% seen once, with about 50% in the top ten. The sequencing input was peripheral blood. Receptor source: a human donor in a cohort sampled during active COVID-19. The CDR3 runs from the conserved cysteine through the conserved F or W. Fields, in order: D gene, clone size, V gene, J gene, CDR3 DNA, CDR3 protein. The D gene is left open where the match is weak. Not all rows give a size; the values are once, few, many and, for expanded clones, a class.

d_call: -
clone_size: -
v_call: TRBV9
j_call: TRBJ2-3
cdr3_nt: TGTGCCAGCAGCGTCGAGAGCACAGATACGCAGTATTTT
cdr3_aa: CASSVESTDTQYF

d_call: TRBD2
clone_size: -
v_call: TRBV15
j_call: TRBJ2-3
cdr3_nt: TGTGCCACCAGCAGAGCGGGGGGGCTCACAGATACGCAGTATTTT
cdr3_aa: CATSRAGGLTDTQYF

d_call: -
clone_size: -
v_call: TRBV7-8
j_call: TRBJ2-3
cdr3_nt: TGTGCCAGCAGCTTAGGATTAGCTCCGACAGATACGCAGTATTTT
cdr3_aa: CASSLGLAPTDTQYF

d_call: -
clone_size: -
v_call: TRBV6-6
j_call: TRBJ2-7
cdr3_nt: TGTGCCAGCAGTTACTCGAGAGGTTCCTACGAGCAGTACTTC
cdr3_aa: CASSYSRGSYEQYF

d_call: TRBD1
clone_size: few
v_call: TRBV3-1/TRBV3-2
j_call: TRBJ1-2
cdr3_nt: TGTGCCAGCAGCCACCACTCCGGGACAGGTTCTAACTATGGCTACACCTTC
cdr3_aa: CASSHHSGTGSNYGYTF

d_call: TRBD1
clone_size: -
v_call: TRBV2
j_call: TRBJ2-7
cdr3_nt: TGTGCCAGCAGTCCCGACAGGGCTACCGAGCAGTACTTC
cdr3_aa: CASSPDRATEQYF

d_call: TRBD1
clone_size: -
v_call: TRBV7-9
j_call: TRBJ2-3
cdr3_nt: TGTGCCGCAGGGGGCCGGACAGATACGCAGTATTTT
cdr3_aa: CAAGGRTDTQYF

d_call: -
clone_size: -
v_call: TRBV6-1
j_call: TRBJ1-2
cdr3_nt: TGTGCCAGCAGTGAATCGCCGGGATACTATGGCTACACCTTC
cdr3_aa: CASSESPGYYGYTF

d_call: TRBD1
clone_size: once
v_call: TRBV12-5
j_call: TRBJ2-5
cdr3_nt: TGTGCTAGTGGTTTCCCGCGGGGACAGGGTCGAGAGACCCAGTACTTC
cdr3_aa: CASGFPRGQGRETQYF

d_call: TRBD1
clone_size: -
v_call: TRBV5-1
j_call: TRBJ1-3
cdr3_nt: TGCGCCAGCAGCTTGGCAGACAGGGGCTCTGGAAACACCATATATTTT
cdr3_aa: CASSLADRGSGNTIYF

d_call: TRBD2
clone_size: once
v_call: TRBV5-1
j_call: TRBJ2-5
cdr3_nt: TGCGCCAGCAGCTTGCAGGGAGGGGAGACCCAGTACTTC
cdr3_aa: CASSLQGGETQYF

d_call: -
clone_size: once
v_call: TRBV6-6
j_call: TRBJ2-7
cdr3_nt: TGTGCCAGGACCACCCGGGGGGAGCAGTACTTC
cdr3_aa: CARTTRGEQYF

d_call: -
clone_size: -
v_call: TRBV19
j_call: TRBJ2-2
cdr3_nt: TGTGCCAGTAGTGTAAGACCAGGCACCGGGGAGCTGTTTTTT
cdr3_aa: CASSVRPGTGELFF

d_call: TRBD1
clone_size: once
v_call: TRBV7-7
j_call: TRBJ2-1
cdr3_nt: TGTGCCAGCAGCCCAGGGGACAGGGTATTCGATGAGCAGTTCTTC
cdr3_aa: CASSPGDRVFDEQFF

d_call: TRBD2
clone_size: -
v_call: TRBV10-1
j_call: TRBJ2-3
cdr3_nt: TGCGCCAGCAGTGATCTGGCGGGGGGTATGGATACGCAGTATTTT
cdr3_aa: CASSDLAGGMDTQYF

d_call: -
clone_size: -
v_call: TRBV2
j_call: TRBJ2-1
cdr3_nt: TGTGCCAGCAGTGGTTATCCGATCTCGGGCAATGAGCAGTTCTTC
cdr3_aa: CASSGYPISGNEQFF

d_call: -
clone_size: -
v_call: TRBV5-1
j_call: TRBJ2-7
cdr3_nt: TGCGCCAGCAGCTTGGGGGCTAGCGCAGGCGAGCAGTACTTC
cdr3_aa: CASSLGASAGEQYF

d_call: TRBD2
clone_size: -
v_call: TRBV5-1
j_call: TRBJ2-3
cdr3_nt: TGCGCCAGCCGGGCGGGGGGGGACACAGATACGCAGTATTTT
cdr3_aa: CASRAGGDTDTQYF

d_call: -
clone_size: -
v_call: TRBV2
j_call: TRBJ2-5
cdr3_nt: TGTGCCAGCAGCCCCAGGAGGAAGACCCAGTACTTC
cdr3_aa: CASSPRRKTQYF

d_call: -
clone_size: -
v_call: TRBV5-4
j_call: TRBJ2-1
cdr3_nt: TGTGCCAGCAGCACGCGCAATGAGCAGTTCTTC
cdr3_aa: CASSTRNEQFF

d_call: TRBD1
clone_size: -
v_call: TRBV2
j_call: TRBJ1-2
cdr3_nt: TGTGCCAGCAGACCCCCGGGACAGGGGGGAGTCGGCTACACCTTC
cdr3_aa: CASRPPGQGGVGYTF

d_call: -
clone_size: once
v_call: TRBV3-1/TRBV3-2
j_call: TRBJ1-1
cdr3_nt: TGTGCCAGCAGCCAAGGGCTTGAAGCTTTCTTT
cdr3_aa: CASSQGLEAFF

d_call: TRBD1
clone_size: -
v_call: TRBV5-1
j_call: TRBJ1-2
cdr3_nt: TGCGCCAGCAGCGAGACAGGGAGCGATGGCTACACCTTC
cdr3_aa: CASSETGSDGYTF

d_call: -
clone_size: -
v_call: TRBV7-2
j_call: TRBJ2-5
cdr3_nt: TGTGCCAGCAGCTCCCATGGAGGCTCCACCCAAGAGACCCAGTACTTC
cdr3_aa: CASSSHGGSTQETQYF

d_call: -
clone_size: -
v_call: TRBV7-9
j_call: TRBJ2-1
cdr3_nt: TGTGCCAGCAGCACCCCCCTAGCGTTGTGGCAGTTCTTC
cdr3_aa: CASSTPLALWQFF

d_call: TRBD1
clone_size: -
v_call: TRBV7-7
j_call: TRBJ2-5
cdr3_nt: TGTGCTAGCAGCTTAGGGGCAGGGGGCGCAAATAAAGAGACCCAGTACTTC
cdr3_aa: CASSLGAGGANKETQYF

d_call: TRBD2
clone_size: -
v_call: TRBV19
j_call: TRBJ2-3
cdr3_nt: TGTGCCAGTGGGGCCCAACTAGCGGGGCCAGATACGCAGTATTTT
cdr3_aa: CASGAQLAGPDTQYF

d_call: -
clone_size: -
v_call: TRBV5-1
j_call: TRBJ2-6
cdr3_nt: TGCGCCAGCAGCGCTACAGAGACTGGGGCCAACGTCCTGACTTTC
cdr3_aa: CASSATETGANVLTF

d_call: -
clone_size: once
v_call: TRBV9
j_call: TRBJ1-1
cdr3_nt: TGTGCCAGCAGCGTAGAGATCTCGGTCAGGGGAAAGTCTGCTTTCTTT
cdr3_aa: CASSVEISVRGKSAFF

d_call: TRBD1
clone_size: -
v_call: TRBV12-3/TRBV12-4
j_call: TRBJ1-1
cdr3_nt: TGTGCCAGCAGACGGGACAGGGCTGAAGCTTTCTTT
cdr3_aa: CASRRDRAEAFF

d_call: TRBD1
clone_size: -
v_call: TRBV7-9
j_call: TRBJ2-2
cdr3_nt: TGTGCCAGCAGACCTCGACAGGGCACCGGGGAGCTGTTTTTT
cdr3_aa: CASRPRQGTGELFF

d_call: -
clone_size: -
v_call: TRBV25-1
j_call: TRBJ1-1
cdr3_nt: TGTGCCAGCAGTGAATCTAAGAGGGGGAGCACTGAAGCTTTCTTT
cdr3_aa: CASSESKRGSTEAFF

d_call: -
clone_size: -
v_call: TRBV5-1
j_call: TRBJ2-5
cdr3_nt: TGCGCCAGCAGCCCGACCGGGGGTGAGACCCAGTACTTC
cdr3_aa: CASSPTGGETQYF

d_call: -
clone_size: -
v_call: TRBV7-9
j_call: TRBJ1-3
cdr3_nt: TGTGCCAGCAGCGTATCTTTACCGGGTGGAAACACCATATATTTT
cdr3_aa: CASSVSLPGGNTIYF

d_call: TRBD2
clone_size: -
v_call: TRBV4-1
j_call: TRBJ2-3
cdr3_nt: TGCGCCAGCAGCATGACTAGCGGGGGGCCAGATACGCAGTATTTT
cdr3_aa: CASSMTSGGPDTQYF

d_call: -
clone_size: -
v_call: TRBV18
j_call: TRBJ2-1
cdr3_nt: TGTGCCAGCTCACCACCGTCAGGGGGGAATGAGCAGTTCTTC
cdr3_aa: CASSPPSGGNEQFF

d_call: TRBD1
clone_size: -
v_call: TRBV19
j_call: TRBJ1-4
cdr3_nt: TGTGCCAGTACGAGGGGGCTCAGGGAAAAACTGTTTTTT
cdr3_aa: CASTRGLREKLFF

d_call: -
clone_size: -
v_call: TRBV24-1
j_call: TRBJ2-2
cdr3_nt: TGTGCCACCAGTGATTCCCTAACTCACACCGGGGAGCTGTTTTTT
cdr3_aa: CATSDSLTHTGELFF

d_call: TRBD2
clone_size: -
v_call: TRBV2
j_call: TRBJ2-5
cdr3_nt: TGTGCCAGCAGGAGATTGACTAGCGGGGGAGAGACCCAGTACTTC
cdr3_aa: CASRRLTSGGETQYF

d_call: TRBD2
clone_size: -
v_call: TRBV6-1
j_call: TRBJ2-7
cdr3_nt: TGTGCCAGCAGTGAAAGAGTAGCGGGGGACCTCTACGAGCAGTACTTC
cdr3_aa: CASSERVAGDLYEQYF

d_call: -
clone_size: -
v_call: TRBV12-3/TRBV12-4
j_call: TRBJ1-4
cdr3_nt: TGTGCCAGCAGCCTGACCCAGGGGAAACTGTTTTTT
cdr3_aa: CASSLTQGKLFF

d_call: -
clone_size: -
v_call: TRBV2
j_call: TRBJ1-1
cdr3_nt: TGTGCCAGCACCGGGCGACAGTCGGCTACTGAAGCTTTCTTT
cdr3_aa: CASTGRQSATEAFF

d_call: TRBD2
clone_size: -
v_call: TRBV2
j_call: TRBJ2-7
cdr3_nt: TGTGCCAGCGTGGGGGAGGGCGAGCAGTACTTC
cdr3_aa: CASVGEGEQYF

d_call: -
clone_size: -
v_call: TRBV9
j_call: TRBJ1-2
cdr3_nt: TGTGCCTCTGGAGGGCAGGGCGACTATGGCTACACCTTC
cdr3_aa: CASGGQGDYGYTF

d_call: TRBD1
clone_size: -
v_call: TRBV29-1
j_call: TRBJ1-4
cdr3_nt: TGCAGCGTTAGGGGGCTTAATGAAAAACTGTTTTTT
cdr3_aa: CSVRGLNEKLFF

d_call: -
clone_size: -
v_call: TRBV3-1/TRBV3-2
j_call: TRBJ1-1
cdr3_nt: TGTGCCAGCAGCCTCGGAGGGCCGGGGAGGACTGAAGCTTTCTTT
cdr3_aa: CASSLGGPGRTEAFF

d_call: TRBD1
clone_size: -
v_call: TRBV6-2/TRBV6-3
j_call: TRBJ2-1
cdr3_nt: TGTGCCAGCAGTTTGCGACAGGGGGCCTACAATGAGCAGTTCTTC
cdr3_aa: CASSLRQGAYNEQFF

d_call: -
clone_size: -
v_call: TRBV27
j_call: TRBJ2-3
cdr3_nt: TGTGCCAGCAGTTTATCTCGAAGGGGTAATACAGATACGCAGTATTTT
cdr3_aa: CASSLSRRGNTDTQYF

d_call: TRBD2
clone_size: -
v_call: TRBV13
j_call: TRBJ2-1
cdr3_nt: TGTGCCAGCAGCCTCCGGACTAGCGGTGAGAATGAGCAGTTCTTC
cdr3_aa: CASSLRTSGENEQFF